This TCR beta chain was captured in a study of blood T cell repertoires in COVID-19. Whole-study context: Whether acute or convalescent, the COVID-19 samples came from the United States, Italy and Spain.

This CDR3 region has 12 residues. Germline V gene lookup returns CDR1 LGHNT and CDR2 FRNRAP. The ends were cut back, 5 bases at V and 4 bases at J, with 5 bases in the middle. Sequencing used immunoSEQ multiplex PCR; TCRdb keeps in-frame clones, though not all of them. The data hold fewer than 200,000 clones, with roughly four fifths observed a single time. What was sequenced was peripheral blood. The V call is TRBV12-5, the J call TRBJ2-2; D not resolved. The receptor's source is a woman in her 70s with COVID-19, enrolled during active disease. Here the CDR3 reads CASGPSTGELFF. CDR3 nucleotides: TGTGCTAGTGGTCCCTCCACCGGGGAGCTGTTTTTT.